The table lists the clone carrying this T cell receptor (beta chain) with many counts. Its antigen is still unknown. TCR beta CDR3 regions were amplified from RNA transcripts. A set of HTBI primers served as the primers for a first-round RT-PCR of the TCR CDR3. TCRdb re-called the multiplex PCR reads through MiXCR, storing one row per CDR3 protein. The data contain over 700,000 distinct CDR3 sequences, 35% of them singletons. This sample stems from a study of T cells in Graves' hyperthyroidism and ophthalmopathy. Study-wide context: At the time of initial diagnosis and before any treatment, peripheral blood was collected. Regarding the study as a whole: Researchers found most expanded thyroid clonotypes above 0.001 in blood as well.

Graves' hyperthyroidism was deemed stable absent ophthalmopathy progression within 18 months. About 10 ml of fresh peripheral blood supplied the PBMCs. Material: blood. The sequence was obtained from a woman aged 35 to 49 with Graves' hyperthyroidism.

The CDR3, as DNA: TGTGCCAGCAGCTACGGACAGCATGGCTACACCTTC. Its protein is CASSYGQHGYTF. V gene TRBV6-2 or TRBV6-3 combines with J gene TRBJ1-2; possible D gene TRBD1, 6 bases. The V and J ends lost 6 bases and 6 bases respectively, with 11 bases between them. The germline CDR1 and CDR2 sequences are MNHEY and SVGEGT. CDR3 length equals 12 residues.